Listed here is a single T cell receptor (beta chain). The antigen it recognizes is unknown. No qualities accompany the bases; no much larger clone lies one base away. The data are from a study of shared clonotypes between healthy human individuals (TCRdb year 2020). As for the study more broadly: The cohort included three men and a couple of women between 18 and 49 years of age. To estimate repertoire size and how much clonotype sharing occurs between individuals, the study deeply sequenced the blood TCR repertoires of five healthy adults. Each donor's leukapheresis produced roughly between roughly 0.94 and 9.5 billion PBMCs. For each donor, three plates each were used for CD4 naive and CD4 memory, two plates were used for CD8 naive, and one plate was used for CD8 memory. Libraries were prepared and TCR repertoires were sequenced by different laboratories using diverse techniques, in order to increase sequencing depth and limit assay-specific biases.

Broader findings and caveats from the paper: The genetic and exposure-history diversity represented was limited by the small number of donors. Sampling was limited to blood, and TCR repertoires in tissue likely differ from TCR repertoires in blood. When a few donors were compared, the shared fraction of clonotypes was around 5.1% for naive CD4, around 4% for naive CD8, 2.3% for memory CD4, and approximately 0.4% for memory CD8. Rarefaction of sorted-subset datasets indicated incomplete sequencing despite the large sequencing depth. Pairwise subsampling led to the expectation that sequencing depth would affect the degree of clonotype sharing among donors. Naive subsets generally had larger estimated clonotype richness than memory subsets. Compared with non-shared clonotypes, clonotypes shared by all four sorted-subset donors had higher generation probabilities.

V and J are truncated by 8 bases and 2 bases respectively, leaving an intervening sequence of 10 bases. For CDR1 and CDR2, the germline V gene (reference sequence) lists MNHNY and SVGAGI. The CDR3 holds 12 amino acids from the cysteine to the phenylalanine. The only DNA kept is the CDR3, 36 bases in frame from the first base. Using the deep immunoSEQ assay, multiplex PCR amplified TCR CDR3 regions from genomic DNA. Extracted genomic DNA from each cell subset was distributed evenly across all wells of several immunoSEQ 96-well plates, and each plate was treated as a replicate. Each replicate PCR for sorted subsets received around 200 ng genomic DNA, equal to tens of thousands of T cell genomes. Purified libraries were quantified with a Qubit 3.0 fluorometer, sized on a Bioanalyzer 2100, and re-quantified with the KAPA Library Quantification kit. A separate single-read 150-cycle Illumina NextSeq 550 flow cell was used to sequence each immunoSEQ 96-well plate. As for the original processing: Because only junctional sequences without quality scores were contained in the immunoSEQ output, filtering matching that applied to full-length reads could not be performed. Sequences were annotated with PyIR, a Python wrapper for IgBLAST v1.9, and V/J genes and CDR3 were assigned using IMGT germline references. Reads were filtered out if the reads had weak V/J assignments (E-value above 1e-6), no CDR3, stop codons, out-of-frame junctions, or ambiguous translated residues. A V3J clonotype was defined by an identical inferred V gene, J gene, and CDR3 amino acid sequence. To compute the percentage overlap between repertoires, the number of shared unique clonotypes was divided by the size of the smaller repertoire. Richness of each repertoire was evaluated using RTK rarefaction, the Chao1 estimator, and Recon v2.1 estimates of unobserved clonotypes. For all TCRbeta clonotypes obtained by the gDNA method from a few donors, generation probabilities were computed with OLGA. TCRdb took over this immuneACCESS table, retaining in-frame rearrangements with V and J assigned. Such tables are incomplete; in checked studies, under half of the missing clones stem from an unresolved V gene, and the remainder is unexplained. Clone size and V and J calls were adopted from that table, with D and trimming inferred from the DNA. The sample includes 2 million to 2.5 million clones, with approximately 90% observed a single time. Of the sample, around 0.35% is held by the ten largest clones.

Donors were healthy HIV-negative adults with no recently reported acute infections or vaccinations. All donors were Caucasian adults living in Nashville, Tennessee, USA. Magnetic negative selection was used to enrich CD4+ T cells, after which naive cells were positively selected on CD45RA and the negative fraction became the memory subset. Blood was collected by leukapheresis, and PBMCs were isolated by Ficoll-Histopaque density gradient centrifugation and then cryopreserved in liquid nitrogen vapor phase. Purity and quantity of every magnetically sorted T cell population were checked by analytical flow cytometry. From each sorted fraction, genomic DNA was isolated and quantified by UV absorbance on a Nanodrop 2000c.

Sequenced sample: naive CD4+ T cells from PBMCs. Reading the label with the study, this specimen's cell subset or site is: CD45RA+ positively selected. The sequence was obtained from a man in his late teens or twenties in good health. Some clones in this sample may be carry-over from other donors' samples. The rearranged chain carries TRBV6-6 and TRBJ2-7; a confident D gene designation cannot be given. The sequenced DNA: TGTGCCAGCGGACCGTCCGCCTACGAGCAGTACTTC. Its product reads: CASGPSAYEQYF.